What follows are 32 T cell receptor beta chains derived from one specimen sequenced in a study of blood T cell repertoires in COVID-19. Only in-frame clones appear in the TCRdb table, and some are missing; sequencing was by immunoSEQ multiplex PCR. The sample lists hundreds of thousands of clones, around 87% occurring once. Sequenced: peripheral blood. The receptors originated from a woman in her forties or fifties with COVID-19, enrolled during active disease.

The CDR3 here is CASSRGGGFYTDTQYF. CDR3 in DNA: TGTGCCAGCAGCCGTGGTGGGGGCTTCTACACAGATACGCAGTATTTT. The chain combines TRBV14 with TRBJ2-3; D might be TRBD1 (6 bases). Trimming pared 4 bases from V and 2 bases from J, leaving 16 bases between. The germline V gene has CDR1 SGHDN and CDR2 FVKESK. This CDR3 has 16 residues.

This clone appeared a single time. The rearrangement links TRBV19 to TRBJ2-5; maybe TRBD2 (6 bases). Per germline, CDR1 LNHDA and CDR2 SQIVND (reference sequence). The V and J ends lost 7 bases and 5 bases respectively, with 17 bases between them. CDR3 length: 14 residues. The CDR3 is CASTPGEAGETQYF. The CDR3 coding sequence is TGTGCCAGTACGCCGGGAGAGGCCGGGGAGACCCAGTACTTC.

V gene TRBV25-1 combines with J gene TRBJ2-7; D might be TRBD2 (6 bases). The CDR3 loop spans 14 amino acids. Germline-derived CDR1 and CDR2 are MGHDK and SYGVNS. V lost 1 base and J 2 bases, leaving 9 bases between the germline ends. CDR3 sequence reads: CASSESGGTYEQYF. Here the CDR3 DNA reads TGTGCCAGCAGTGAATCCGGGGGAACCTACGAGCAGTACTTC.

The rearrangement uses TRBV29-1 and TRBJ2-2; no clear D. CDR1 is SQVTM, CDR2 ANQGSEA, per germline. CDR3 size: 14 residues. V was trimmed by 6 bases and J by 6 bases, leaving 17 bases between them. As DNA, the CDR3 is TGCAGCGTCCAAGTTCAGGTATCGGCCGGGGAGCTGTTTTTT. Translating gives CSVQVQVSAGELFF.

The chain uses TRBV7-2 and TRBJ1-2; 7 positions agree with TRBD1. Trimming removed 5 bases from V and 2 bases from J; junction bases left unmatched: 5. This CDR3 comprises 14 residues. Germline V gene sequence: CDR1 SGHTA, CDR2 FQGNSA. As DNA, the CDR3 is TGTGCCAGCAGCCCGGGGACAGAAAACTATGGCTACACCTTC. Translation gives CASSPGTENYGYTF. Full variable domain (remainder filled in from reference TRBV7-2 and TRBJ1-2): GAGVSQSPSNKVTEKGKDVELRCDPISGHTALYWYRQSLGQGLEFLIYFQGNSAPDKSGLPSDRFSAERTGGSVSTLTIQRTQQEDSAVYLCASSPGTENYGYTFGSGTRLTVV.

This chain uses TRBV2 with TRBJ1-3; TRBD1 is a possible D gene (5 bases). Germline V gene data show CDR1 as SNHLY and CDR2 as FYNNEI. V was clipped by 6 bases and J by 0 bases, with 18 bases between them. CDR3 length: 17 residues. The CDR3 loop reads CASSAAGFSASGNTIYF. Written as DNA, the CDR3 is TGTGCCAGCAGCGCCGCAGGGTTTTCTGCCTCTGGAAACACCATATATTTT.

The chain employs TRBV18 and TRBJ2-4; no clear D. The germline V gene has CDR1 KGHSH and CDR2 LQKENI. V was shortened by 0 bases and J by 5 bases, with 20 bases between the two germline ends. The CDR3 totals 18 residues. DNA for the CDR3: TGTGCCAGCTCACCACCTTATAGGCAGGTTGGTGGCGAAAACATTCAGTACTTC. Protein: CASSPPYRQVGGENIQYF.

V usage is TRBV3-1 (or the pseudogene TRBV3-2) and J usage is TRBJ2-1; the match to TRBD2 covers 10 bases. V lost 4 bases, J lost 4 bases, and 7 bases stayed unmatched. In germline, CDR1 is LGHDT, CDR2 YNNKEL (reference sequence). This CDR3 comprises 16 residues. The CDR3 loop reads CASSLGGLASYNEQFF. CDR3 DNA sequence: TGTGCCAGCAGCCTGGGGGGACTAGCGAGTTACAATGAGCAGTTCTTC.

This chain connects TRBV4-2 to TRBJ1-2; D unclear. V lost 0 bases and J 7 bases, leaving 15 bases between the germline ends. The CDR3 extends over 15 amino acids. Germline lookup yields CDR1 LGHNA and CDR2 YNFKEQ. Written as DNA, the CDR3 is TGTGCCAGCAGCCAAGAGGGCCTGCCGGGGAGTGGCTACACCTTC. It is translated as CASSQEGLPGSGYTF.

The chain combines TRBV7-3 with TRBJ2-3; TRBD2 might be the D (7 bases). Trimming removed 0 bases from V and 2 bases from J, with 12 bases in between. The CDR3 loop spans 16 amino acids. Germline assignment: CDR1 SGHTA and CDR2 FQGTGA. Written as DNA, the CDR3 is TGTGCCAGCAGCTTAACGGGAGGGGGTAACACAGATACGCAGTATTTT. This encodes CASSLTGGGNTDTQYF.

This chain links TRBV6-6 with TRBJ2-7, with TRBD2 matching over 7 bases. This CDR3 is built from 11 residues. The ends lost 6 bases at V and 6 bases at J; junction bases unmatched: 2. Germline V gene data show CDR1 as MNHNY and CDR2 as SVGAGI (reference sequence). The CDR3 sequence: CASSPGGEQYF. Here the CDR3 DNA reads TGTGCCAGCAGCCCGGGGGGCGAGCAGTACTTC.

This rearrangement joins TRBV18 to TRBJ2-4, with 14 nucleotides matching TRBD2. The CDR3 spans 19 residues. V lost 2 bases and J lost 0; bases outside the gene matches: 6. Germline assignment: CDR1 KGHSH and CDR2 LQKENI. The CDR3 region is CASSPDGTSGSLAKNIQYF. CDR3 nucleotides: TGTGCCAGCTCACCAGACGGGACTAGCGGGAGTTTAGCCAAAAACATTCAGTACTTC.

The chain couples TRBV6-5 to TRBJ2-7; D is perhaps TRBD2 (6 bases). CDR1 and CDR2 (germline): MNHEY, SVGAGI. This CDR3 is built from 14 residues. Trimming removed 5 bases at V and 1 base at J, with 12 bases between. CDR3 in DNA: TGTGCCAGCAGTCCCGGGGGAGAGTCCTACGAGCAGTACTTC. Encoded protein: CASSPGGESYEQYF.

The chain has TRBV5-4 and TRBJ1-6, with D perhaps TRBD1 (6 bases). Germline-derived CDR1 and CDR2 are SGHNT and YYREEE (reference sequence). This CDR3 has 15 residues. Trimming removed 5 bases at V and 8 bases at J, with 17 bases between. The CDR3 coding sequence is TGTGCCAGCAGTCCGAATACAGGGACGGATTCACCCCTCCACTTT. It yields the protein CASSPNTGTDSPLHF. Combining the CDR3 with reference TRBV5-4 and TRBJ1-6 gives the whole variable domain ETGVTQSPTHLIKTRGQQVTLRCSSQSGHNTVSWYQQALGQGPQFIFQYYREEENGRGNFPPRFSGLQFPNYSSELNVNALELDDSALYLCASSPNTGTDSPLHFGNGTRLTVT.

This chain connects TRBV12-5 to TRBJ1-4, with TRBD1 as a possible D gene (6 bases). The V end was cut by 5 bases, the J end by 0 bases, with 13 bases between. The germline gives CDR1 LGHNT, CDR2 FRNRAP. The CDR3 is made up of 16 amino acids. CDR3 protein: CASGANYRATNEKLFF. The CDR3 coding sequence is TGTGCTAGTGGTGCAAATTACAGGGCAACTAATGAAAAACTGTTTTTT.

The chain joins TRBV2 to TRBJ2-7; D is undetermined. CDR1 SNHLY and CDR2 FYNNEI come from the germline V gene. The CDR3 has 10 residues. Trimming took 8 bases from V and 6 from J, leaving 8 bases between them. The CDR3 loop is CASRRVEQYF. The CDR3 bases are TGTGCCAGCCGTCGGGTCGAGCAGTACTTC. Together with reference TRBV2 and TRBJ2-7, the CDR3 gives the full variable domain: EPEVTQTPSHQVTQMGQEVILRCVPISNHLYFYWYRQILGQKVEFLVSFYNNEISEKSEIFDDQFSVERPDGSNFTLKIRSTKLEDSAMYFCASRRVEQYFGPGTRLTVT.

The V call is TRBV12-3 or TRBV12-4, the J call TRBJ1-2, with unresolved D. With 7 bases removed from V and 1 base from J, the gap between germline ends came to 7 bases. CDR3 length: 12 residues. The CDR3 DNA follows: TGTGCCAGCAACAATGTTAACTATGGCTACACCTTC. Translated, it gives CASNNVNYGYTF.

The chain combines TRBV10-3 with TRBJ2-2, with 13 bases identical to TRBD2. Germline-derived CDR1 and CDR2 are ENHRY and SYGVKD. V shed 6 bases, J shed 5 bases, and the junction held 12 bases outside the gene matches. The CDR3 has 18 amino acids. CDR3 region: CAISQGLAGITGTGELFF. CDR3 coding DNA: TGTGCCATCAGCCAGGGACTAGCGGGGATAACGGGAACCGGGGAGCTGTTTTTT.

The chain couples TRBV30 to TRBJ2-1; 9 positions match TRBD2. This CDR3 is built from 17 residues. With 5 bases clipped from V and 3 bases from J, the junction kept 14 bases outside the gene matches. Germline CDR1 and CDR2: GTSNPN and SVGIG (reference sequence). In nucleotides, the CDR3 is TGTGCCTGGGCCGGTACTCAGCGGGAGGCCCTCTACAATGAGCAGTTCTTC. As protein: CAWAGTQREALYNEQFF.

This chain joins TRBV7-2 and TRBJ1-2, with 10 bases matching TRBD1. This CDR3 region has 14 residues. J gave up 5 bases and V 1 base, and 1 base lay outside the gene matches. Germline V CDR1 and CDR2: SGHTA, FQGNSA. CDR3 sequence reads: CASSLGGQGYGYTF. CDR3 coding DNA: TGTGCCAGCAGCTTAGGGGGACAGGGGTATGGCTACACCTTC.

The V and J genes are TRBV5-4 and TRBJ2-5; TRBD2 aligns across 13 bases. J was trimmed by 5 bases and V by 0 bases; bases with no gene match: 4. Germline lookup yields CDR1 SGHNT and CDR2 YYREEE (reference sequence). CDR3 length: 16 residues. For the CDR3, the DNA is TGTGCCAGCAGCTTGGGAGGGACTAGCGGGATTGAGACCCAGTACTTC. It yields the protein CASSLGGTSGIETQYF.

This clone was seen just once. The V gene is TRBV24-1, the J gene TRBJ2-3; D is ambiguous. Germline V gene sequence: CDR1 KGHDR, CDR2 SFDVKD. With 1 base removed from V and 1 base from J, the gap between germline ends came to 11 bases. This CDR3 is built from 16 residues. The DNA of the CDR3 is TGTGCCACCAGTGATTTCGAGGAATGGGGCACAGATACGCAGTATTTT. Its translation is CATSDFEEWGTDTQYF.

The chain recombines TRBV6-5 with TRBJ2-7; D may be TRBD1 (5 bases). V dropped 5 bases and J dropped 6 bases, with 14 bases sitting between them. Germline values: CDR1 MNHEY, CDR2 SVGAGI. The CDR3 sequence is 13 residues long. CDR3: CASSTQAFGEQYF. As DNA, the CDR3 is TGTGCCAGCAGTACACAGGCGTTTGGCGAGCAGTACTTC.

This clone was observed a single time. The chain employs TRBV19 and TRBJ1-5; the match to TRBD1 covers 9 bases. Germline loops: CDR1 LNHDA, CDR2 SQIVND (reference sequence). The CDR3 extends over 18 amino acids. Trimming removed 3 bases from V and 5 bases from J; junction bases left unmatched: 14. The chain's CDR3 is CASSISGQGLWVDQPQHF. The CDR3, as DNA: TGTGCCAGTAGTATCTCTGGACAGGGGTTATGGGTTGATCAGCCCCAGCATTTT.

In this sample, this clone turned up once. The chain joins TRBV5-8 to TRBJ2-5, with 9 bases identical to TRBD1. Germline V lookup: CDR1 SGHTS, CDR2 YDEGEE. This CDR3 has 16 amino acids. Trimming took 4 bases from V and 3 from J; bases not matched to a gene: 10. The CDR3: CASSPLTGTGKETQYF. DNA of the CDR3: TGTGCCAGCAGCCCCCTAACCGGGACAGGGAAAGAGACCCAGTACTTC.

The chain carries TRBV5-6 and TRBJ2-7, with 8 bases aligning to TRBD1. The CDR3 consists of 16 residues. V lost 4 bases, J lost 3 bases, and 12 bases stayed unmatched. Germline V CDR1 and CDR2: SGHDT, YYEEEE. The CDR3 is CASSPPGGRGHYEQYF. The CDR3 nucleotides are TGTGCCAGCAGCCCCCCAGGGGGCAGGGGGCACTACGAGCAGTACTTC.

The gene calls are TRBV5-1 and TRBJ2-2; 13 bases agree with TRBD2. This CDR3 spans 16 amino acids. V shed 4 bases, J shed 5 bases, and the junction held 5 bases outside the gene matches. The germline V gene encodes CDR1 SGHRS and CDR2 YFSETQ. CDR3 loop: CASSLETSGRTGELFF. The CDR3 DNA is TGCGCCAGCAGCCTCGAGACTAGCGGGAGGACCGGGGAGCTGTTTTTT.

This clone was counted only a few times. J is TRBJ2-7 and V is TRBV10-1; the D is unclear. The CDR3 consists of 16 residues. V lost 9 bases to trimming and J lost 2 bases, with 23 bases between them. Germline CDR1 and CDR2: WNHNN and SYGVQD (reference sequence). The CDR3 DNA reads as TGCGCCAGGAGAACAAGTTCTACAGCCCTTCCCTACGAGCAGTACTTC. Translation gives CARRTSSTALPYEQYF.

CDR3 sequence: CATSRDGRSSYNEQFF. CDR3 coding DNA: TGTGCCACCAGCAGAGATGGGCGTAGCTCCTACAATGAGCAGTTCTTC. The rearrangement uses TRBV15 and TRBJ2-1; no definite D call. The CDR3 is made up of 16 amino acids. The V gene lost 0 bases and the J gene lost 0 bases, with 9 bases spanning the gap. Germline V lookup: CDR1 LNHNV, CDR2 YYDKDF (reference sequence).

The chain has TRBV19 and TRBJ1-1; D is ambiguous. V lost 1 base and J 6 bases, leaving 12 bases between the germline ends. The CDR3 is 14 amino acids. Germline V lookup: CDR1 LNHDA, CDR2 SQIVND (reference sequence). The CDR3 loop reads CASSIGAGYPEAFF. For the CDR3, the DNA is TGTGCCAGTAGTATAGGGGCAGGTTACCCTGAAGCTTTCTTT.

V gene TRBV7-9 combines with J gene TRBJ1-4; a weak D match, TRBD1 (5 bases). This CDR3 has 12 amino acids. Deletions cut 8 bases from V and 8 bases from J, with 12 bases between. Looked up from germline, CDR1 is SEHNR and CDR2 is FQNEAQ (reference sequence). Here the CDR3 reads CASGSGLEKLFF. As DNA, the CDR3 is TGTGCCAGCGGGTCAGGGTTGGAAAAACTGTTTTTT.

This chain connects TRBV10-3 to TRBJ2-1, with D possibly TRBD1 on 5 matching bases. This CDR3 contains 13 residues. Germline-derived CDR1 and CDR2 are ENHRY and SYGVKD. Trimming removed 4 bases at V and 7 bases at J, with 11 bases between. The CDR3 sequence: CAISAVGRNEQFF. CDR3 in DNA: TGTGCCATCAGTGCTGTGGGGCGAAATGAGCAGTTCTTC.